This passage covers 10 T cell receptor beta chains from one sample sequenced in a study of T cell clonality in common variable immunodeficiency. TCRdb's table, derived via immunoSEQ multiplex PCR, lists solely in-frame clones and lacks some. The data show around 50,000 clones, with none appearing a single time. Specimen: peripheral blood mononuclear cells. The origin of the receptors is a person aged 18 to 75 in good health.

This clone was counted many times. The read is 3 residues too short to cover the CDR3 end, so that end is filled in from the germline J gene. V gene TRBV19 combines with J gene TRBJ2-7, with D possibly TRBD2 on 6 matching bases. The CDR3 runs to 16 residues. Looked up from germline, CDR1 is LNHDA and CDR2 is SQIVND (reference sequence). The V end was cut by 1 base, the J end by 3 bases, with 16 bases between. CDR3 DNA, as far as it was read: TGTGCCAGTAGTATAGTCCTGGGGCAGGGAGGCTACGAG. Amino acids: CASSIVLGQGGYE. The CDR3, in full, reads CASSIVLGQGGYEQYF.

This clone was seen ten or more times. The observed sequence ends 3 residues before the CDR3 terminus, with the missing tail filled in from the germline J gene. This chain uses TRBV20-1 with TRBJ2-7; tentatively, D is TRBD1 or TRBD2 (5 bases each). The CDR3 extends over 14 amino acids. The V gene's germline CDR1 is DFQATT and CDR2 SNEGSKA (reference sequence). V was trimmed by 6 bases and J by 5 bases, leaving 20 bases between them. This chain's CDR3 is CSAQRAVGVHEQYF. The sequenced CDR3 bases are TGCAGTGCCCAGAGGGCAGTAGGGGTCCACGAG.

Points on this clone: Read data end 3 residues before the CDR3 end; the end is taken from the germline J gene. This chain connects TRBV7-9 to TRBJ2-5; D perhaps matches TRBD1 (5 bases). CDR3 length equals 15 residues. V lost 4 bases, J lost 2 bases, and 14 bases lay in between. Looked up from germline, CDR1 is SEHNR and CDR2 is FQNEAQ (reference sequence). The sequenced part of the CDR3 DNA is TGTGCCAGCAGCTCATTCCTCGACAGACAAGAGACC. Translated, it gives CASSSFLDRQET. Given in full, the CDR3 is CASSSFLDRQETQYF.

About this clone itself: The sequence runs out 3 residues before the end of the CDR3; the remainder is reconstructed from the germline J gene. V and J are TRBV6-1 and TRBJ1-2; D unresolved. Trimming shortened V by 4 bases and J by 1 base, and 16 bases separated the two germline ends. The CDR3 is made up of 16 amino acids. Looked up from germline, CDR1 is MNHNS and CDR2 is SASEGT. The DNA read from the CDR3 is TGTGCCAGCAGTGCAACTAGGGTGGGAGGTAACTATGGC. Amino acids: CASSATRVGGNYG. The CDR3 as a whole reads CASSATRVGGNYGYTF.

This clone was seen ten or more times. The CDR3 end lies 3 residues beyond the end of the read and is filled in from the germline J gene. V usage is TRBV20-1 and J usage is TRBJ2-3; D may be TRBD2 (5 bases). The CDR3 consists of 13 residues. Germline V gene data show CDR1 as DFQATT and CDR2 as SNEGSKA (reference sequence). The germline V and J ends were trimmed by 7 bases and 0 bases, with 11 bases remaining between them. CDR3 DNA (partial): TGCAGTGTAGGCAGCGGAAGCACAGATACG. The encoded protein is CSVGSGSTDT. The entire CDR3 protein reads CSVGSGSTDTQYF.

This clone has at least ten counts. The read ends 3 residues early relative to the CDR3; the germline J gene fills the gap. V and J are TRBV19 and TRBJ1-5; 9 nucleotides line up with TRBD1. V trimming: 3 bases; J trimming: 9 bases; junction bases outside the gene matches: 9. CDR3 length: 15 amino acids. CDR1 is LNHDA, CDR2 SQIVND, per germline (reference sequence). CDR3 bases read: TGTGCCAGTAGTATCGGGGACAGGGACGACAGGCCC. This gives the protein CASSIGDRDDRP. The CDR3, in full, reads CASSIGDRDDRPQHF.

This clone has a count of ten or more. The read falls 3 residues short of the CDR3 end, and the missing part is taken from the germline J gene. The chain joins TRBV10-1 to TRBJ1-1, with D hard to call. There are 14 residues in the CDR3. With 4 bases removed from V and 2 bases from J, the gap between germline ends came to 11 bases. The germline gives CDR1 WNHNN, CDR2 SYGVQD (reference sequence). Incomplete CDR3 DNA: TGCGCCAGCAGTGCCCGGGCGGGAAACACTGAA. Protein: CASSARAGNTE. The CDR3 in its entirety is CASSARAGNTEAFF.

This clone was recorded many times. The observed sequence ends 3 residues before the CDR3 terminus, with the missing tail filled in from the germline J gene. V gene TRBV2 combines with J gene TRBJ1-2, with TRBD1 as a possible D gene (5 bases). Trimming pared 6 bases from V and 1 base from J, leaving 9 bases between. This CDR3 has 13 amino acids. The germline V gene encodes CDR1 SNHLY and CDR2 FYNNEI. Incomplete CDR3 DNA: TGTGCCAGCAGCCCGACAGTTAACTATGGC. This encodes CASSPTVNYG. The CDR3 in its entirety is CASSPTVNYGYTF.

Ten or more counts support this clone. Relative to the germline gene, one junction end is altered; a read error may explain this. Read sequence stops 3 residues before the CDR3 end, and the germline J gene provides the missing end. The chain uses TRBV4-2 and TRBJ1-2, with TRBD1 matching 7 bases. The CDR3 is made up of 16 amino acids. Germline-derived CDR1 and CDR2 are LGHNA and YNFKEQ. The sequenced part of the CDR3 DNA is TGCGCCAGCAGCCAAGAAACCGGGACAGAAAACTATGGC. It codes for CASSQETGTENYG. The full CDR3 sequence reads CASSQETGTENYGYTF.

This clone was seen repeatedly, ten times or more. Coverage ceases 3 residues before the CDR3 finishes, and the germline J gene fills in the end. The V and J genes are TRBV2 and TRBJ1-2, with TRBD1 matching over 11 bases. V was clipped by 8 bases and J by 3 bases; unmatched bases: 11. Per germline, CDR1 SNHLY and CDR2 FYNNEI. This CDR3 contains 16 residues. The CDR3 reads CASQPLGTGGDYGYTF. The sequenced part of the CDR3 DNA is TGTGCCAGCCAGCCTCTTGGGACAGGGGGGGACTATGGC.